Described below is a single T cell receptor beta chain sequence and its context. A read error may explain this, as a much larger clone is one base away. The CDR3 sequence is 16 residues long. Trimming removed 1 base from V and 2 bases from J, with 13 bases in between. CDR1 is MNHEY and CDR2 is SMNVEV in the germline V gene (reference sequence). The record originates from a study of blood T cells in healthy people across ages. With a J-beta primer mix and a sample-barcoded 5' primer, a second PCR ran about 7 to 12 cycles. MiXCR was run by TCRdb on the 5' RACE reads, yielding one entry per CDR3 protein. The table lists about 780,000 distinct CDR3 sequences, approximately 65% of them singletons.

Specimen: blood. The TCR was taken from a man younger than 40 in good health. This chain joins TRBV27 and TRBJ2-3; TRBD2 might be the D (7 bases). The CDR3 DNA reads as TGTGCCAGCAGTTTATTAGAGGGGGGGCTCACAGATACGCAGTATTTT. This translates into CASSLLEGGLTDTQYF.